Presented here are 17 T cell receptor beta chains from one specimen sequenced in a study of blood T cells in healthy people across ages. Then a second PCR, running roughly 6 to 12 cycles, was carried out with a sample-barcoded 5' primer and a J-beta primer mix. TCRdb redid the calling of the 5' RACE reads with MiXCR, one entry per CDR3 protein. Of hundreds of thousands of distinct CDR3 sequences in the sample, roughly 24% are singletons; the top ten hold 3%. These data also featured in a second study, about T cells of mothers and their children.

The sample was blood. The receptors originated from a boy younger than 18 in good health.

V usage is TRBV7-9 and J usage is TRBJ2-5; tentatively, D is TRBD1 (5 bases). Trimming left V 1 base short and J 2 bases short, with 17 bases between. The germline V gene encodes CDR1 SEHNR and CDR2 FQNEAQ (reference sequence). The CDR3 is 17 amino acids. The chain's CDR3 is CASSLDGWGGQQETQYF. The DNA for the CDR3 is TGTGCCAGCAGCTTAGACGGCTGGGGCGGTCAGCAAGAGACCCAGTACTTC.

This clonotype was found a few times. The CDR3 DNA reads as TGTGCCAGCAGCTTAGCTCCCGGCAGGAGAGACGAAAAACTGTTTTTT. Its protein is CASSLAPGRRDEKLFF. This chain uses TRBV7-6 with TRBJ1-4; D is unresolved. The germline V gene has CDR1 SGHVS and CDR2 FNYEAQ. Trimming removed 0 bases from V and 8 bases from J, with 16 bases in between. The CDR3 length is 16 residues.

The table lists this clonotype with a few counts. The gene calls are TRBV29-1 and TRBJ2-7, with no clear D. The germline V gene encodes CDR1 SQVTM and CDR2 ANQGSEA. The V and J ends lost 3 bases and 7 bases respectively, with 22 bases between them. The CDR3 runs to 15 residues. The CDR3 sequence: CSVDIRRIPLQEQYF. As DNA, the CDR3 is TGCAGCGTTGATATTAGGAGAATCCCTCTCCAAGAGCAGTACTTC.

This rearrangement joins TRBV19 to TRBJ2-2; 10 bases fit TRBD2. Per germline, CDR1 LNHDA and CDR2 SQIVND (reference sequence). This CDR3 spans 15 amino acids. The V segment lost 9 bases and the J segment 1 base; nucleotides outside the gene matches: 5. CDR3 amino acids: CASLRTSGNTGELFF. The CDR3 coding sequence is TGTGCCAGCCTCCGGACTAGCGGGAACACCGGGGAGCTGTTTTTT.

CDR3 protein: CASSPLRGGRTAQYF. CDR3 DNA sequence: TGTGCCAGCAGCCCTTTACGTGGGGGGCGGACGGCCCAGTACTTC. This chain joins TRBV7-7 and TRBJ2-5; D is possibly TRBD1 or TRBD2 (6 bases each). V lost 5 bases and J lost 9, with 22 bases in between. In germline, CDR1 is SSHAT, CDR2 FNYEAQ (reference sequence). CDR3 length: 15 amino acids.

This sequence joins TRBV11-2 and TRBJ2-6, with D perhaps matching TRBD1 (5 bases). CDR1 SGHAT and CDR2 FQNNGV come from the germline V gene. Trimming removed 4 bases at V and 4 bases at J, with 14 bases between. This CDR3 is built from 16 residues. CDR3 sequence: CASSSLKGPGANVLTF. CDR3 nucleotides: TGTGCCAGCAGCTCCCTTAAGGGGCCAGGGGCCAACGTCCTGACTTTC.

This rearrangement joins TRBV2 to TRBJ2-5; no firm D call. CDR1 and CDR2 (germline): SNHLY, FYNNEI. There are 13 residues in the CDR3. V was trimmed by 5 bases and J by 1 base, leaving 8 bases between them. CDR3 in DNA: TGTGCCAGCAGTCTCGAGATCCAAGAGACCCAGTACTTC. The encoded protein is CASSLEIQETQYF.

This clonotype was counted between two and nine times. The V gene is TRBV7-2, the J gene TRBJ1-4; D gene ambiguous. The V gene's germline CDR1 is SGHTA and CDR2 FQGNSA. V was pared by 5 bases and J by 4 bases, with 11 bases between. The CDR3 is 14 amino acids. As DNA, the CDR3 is TGTGCCAGCAGCGTCGGGCTCAATAATGAAAAACTGTTTTTT. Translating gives CASSVGLNNEKLFF. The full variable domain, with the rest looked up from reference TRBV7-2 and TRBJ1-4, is GAGVSQSPSNKVTEKGKDVELRCDPISGHTALYWYRQSLGQGLEFLIYFQGNSAPDKSGLPSDRFSAERTGGSVSTLTIQRTQQEDSAVYLCASSVGLNNEKLFFGSGTQLSVL.

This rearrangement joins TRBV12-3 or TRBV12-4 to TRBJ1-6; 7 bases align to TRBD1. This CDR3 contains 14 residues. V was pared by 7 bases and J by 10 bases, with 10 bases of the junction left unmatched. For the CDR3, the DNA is TGTGCCAGCACCCCGGGACAGAGCATCTCACCCCTCCACTTT. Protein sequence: CASTPGQSISPLHF.

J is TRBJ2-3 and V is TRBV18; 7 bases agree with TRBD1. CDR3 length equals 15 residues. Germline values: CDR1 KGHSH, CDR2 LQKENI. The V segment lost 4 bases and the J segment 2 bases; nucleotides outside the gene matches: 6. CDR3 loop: CASSLYRGFTDTQYF. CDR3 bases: TGTGCCAGCTCACTCTACAGGGGCTTCACAGATACGCAGTATTTT.

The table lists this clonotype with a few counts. CDR3 nucleotides: TGTGCCAGCATTGGGGGGGGGGGCTTTCTTCCCTACGAGCAGTACTTC. Its translation is CASIGGGGFLPYEQYF. The genes are TRBV27 and TRBJ2-7; D possibly corresponds to TRBD2 (7 bases). V was cut by 7 bases and J by 2 bases, with 21 bases left in between. Germline CDR1 MNHEY, CDR2 SMNVEV (reference sequence). The CDR3 sequence is 16 residues long.

The CDR3 nucleotides read TGCAGCGCGACAGGGGGCCGGGCTAATGAAAAACTGTTTTTT. Its protein product is CSATGGRANEKLFF. The chain uses TRBV29-1 and TRBJ1-4; 10 bases fit TRBD1. With 7 bases clipped from V and 3 bases from J, the junction kept 5 bases outside the gene matches. Germline loops: CDR1 SQVTM, CDR2 ANQGSEA. The CDR3 spans 14 residues.

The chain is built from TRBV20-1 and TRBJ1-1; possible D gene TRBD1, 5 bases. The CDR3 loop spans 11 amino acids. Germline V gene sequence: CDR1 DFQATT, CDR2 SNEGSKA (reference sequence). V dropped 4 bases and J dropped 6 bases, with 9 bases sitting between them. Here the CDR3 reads CSATTGAEAFF. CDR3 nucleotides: TGCAGTGCTACTACAGGTGCTGAAGCTTTCTTT.

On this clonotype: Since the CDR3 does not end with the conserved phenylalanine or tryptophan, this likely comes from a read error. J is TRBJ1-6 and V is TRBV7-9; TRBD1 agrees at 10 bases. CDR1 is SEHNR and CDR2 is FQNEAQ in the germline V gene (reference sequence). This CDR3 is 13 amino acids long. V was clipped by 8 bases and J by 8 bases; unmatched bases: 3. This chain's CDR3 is CASSGQGYSPLHL. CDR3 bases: TGTGCCAGCTCGGGACAGGGGTATTCACCCCTCCACTTA.

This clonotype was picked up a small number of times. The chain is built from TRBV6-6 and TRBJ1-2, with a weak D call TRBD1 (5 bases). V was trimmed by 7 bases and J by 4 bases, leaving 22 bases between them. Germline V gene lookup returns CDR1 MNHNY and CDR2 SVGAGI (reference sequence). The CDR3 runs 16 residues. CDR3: CASTWGGRIRPYGYTF. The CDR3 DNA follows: TGTGCCAGCACGTGGGGCGGCAGGATAAGACCCTATGGCTACACCTTC.

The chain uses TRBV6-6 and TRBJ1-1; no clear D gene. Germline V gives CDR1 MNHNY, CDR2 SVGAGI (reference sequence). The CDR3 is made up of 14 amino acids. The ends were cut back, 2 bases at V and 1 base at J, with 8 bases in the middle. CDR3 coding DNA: TGTGCCAGCAGTTACGCCCGAAGGAACACTGAAGCTTTCTTT. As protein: CASSYARRNTEAFF.

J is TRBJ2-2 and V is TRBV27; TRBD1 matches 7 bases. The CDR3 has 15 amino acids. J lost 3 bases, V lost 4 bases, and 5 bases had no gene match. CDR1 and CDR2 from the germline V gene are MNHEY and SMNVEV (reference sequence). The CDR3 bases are TGTGCCAGCAGTTCCCCGGACAGGTACACCGGGGAGCTGTTTTTT. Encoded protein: CASSSPDRYTGELFF.